This T cell receptor (beta chain) originates from a study of cytomegalovirus exposure and HLA in healthy donors. Whole-study findings and limits: Other equally common chains were less clonally expanded than HLA-associated TCR beta chains, a later analysis showed. The authors enumerated over 150 TCR beta chains as linked to cytomegalovirus. Segments of the TCR beta V type were, in most cases, productive about 90% or about 30% of the time in an earlier analysis. As was reported, the classifier diagnosed cytomegalovirus status with high specificity and sensitivity.

Points on this clone: Antigen unknown.

The germline V gene encodes CDR1 MNHEY and CDR2 SMNVEV (reference sequence). Trimming cost V 6 bases and J 2 bases, with 17 bases left between them. CDR3 length: 16 amino acids. 13 Jbeta primers and 60 Vbeta primers were used for the PCR. Only in-frame clones appear in the TCRdb table, and some are missing; sequencing was by immunoSEQ multiplex PCR. Its clone listing holds over 65,000 clones. The clonotype was recovered from a man in his thirties or forties in good health and CMV-seronegative. The chain combines TRBV27 with TRBJ1-5; TRBD1 might be the D (5 bases). The sample comprised PBMCs. CDR3 sequence (DNA): TGTGCCAGCAGCTTGGGCGGGGGGTACGGCAATCAGCCCCAGCATTTT. This sequence encodes CASSLGGGYGNQPQHF.